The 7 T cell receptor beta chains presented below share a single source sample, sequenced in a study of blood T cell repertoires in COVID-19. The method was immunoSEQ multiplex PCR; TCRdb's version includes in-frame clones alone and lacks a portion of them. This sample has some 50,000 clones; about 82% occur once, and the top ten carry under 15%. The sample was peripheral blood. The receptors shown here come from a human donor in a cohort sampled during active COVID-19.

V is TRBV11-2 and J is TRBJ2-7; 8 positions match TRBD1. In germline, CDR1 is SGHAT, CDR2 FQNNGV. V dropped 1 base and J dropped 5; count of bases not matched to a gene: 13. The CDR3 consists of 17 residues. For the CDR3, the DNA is TGTGCCAGCAGCTTAGTTCTATCGGACAGGGTCGGCCACGAGCAGTACTTC. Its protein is CASSLVLSDRVGHEQYF.

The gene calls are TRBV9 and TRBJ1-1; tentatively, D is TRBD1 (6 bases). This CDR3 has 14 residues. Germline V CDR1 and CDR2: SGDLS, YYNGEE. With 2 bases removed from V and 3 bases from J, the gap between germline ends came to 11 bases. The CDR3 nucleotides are TGTGCCAGCAGCGTTGAGCAGGGGTACACTGAAGCTTTCTTT. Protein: CASSVEQGYTEAFF. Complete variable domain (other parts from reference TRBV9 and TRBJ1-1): DSGVTQTPKHLITATGQRVTLRCSPRSGDLSVYWYQQSLDQGLQFLIQYYNGEERAKGNILERFSAQQFPDLHSELNLSSLELGDSALYFCASSVEQGYTEAFFGQGTRLTVV.

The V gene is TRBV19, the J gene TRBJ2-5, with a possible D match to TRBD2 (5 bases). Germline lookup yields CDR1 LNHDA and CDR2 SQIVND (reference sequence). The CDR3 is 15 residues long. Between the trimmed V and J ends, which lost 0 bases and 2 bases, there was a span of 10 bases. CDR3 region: CASSIDEGPQETQYF. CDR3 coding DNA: TGTGCCAGTAGTATAGATGAGGGCCCGCAAGAGACCCAGTACTTC.

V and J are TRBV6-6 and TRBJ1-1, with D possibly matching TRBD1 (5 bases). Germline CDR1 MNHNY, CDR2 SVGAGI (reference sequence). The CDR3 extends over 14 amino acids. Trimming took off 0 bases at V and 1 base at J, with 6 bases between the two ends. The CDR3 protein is CASSYSQGNTEAFF. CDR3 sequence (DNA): TGTGCCAGCAGTTACTCGCAGGGGAACACTGAAGCTTTCTTT.

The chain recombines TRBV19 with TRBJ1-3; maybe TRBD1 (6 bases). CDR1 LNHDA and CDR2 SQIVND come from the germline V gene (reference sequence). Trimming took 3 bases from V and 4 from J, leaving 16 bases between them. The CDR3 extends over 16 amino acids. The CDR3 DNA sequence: TGTGCCAGTAGTATGATGAGAACAGGGATAGGAAACACCATATATTTT. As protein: CASSMMRTGIGNTIYF.

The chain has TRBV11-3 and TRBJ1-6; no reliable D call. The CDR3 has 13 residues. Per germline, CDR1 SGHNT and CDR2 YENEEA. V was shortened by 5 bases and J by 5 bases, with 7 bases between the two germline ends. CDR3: CASSEHHNSPLHF. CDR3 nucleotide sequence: TGTGCCAGCAGCGAGCACCATAATTCACCCCTCCACTTT.

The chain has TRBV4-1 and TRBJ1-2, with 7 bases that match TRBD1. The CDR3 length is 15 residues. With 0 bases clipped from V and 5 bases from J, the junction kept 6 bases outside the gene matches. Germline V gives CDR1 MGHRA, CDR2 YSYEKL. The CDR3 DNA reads TGCGCCAGCAGCCAAGATGAGACAGGGCTATATGGCTACACCTTC. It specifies CASSQDETGLYGYTF.